This is a list of T cell receptor beta chains from one sample in a study of response to subunit inactivated influenza vaccine. TCRdb re-analysed the RT-PCR reads in MiXCR, keeping a single row per CDR3 protein. Of hundreds of thousands of distinct CDR3 sequences listed, 13% were seen once; the top ten hold 13%. The material sequenced was PBMCs from blood, taken around seven weeks after vaccination. These receptors were collected from a man aged 50-59 years who received an inactivated influenza vaccine. CDR3s include the opening cysteine and the closing phenylalanine or tryptophan. Each record gives: V gene, clone size, J gene, D gene, CDR3 DNA, CDR3 protein. A D gene is named only where the DNA matches it firmly. Part of the rows lack a size; the others show once, few, many or a class for expanded clones.

TRBV3-1	few	TRBJ2-1	.	TGTGCCAGCAGCCAACTGGATGAGCAGTTCTTC	CASSQLDEQFF
TRBV20-1	.	TRBJ2-7	TRBD1	TGCAGTGCTAGATGGACAGGGAACAACGAGCAGTACTTC	CSARWTGNNEQYF
TRBV6-2/TRBV6-3	few	TRBJ2-7	.	TGTGCCAGCAGGCGAGGGACACCATACTATCAGCCTACGAGTGGGCAGTACTTC	CASRRGTPYYQPTSGQYF
TRBV12-3/TRBV12-4	few	TRBJ2-2	.	TGTGCCAGCAGTAATCCCCGGAACACCGGGGAGCTGTTTTTT	CASSNPRNTGELFF
TRBV25-1	many	TRBJ1-1	.	TGTGCCAGCAGTGAATATGGGGTAATAGCGGGAACTGAAGCTTTCTTT	CASSEYGVIAGTEAFF
TRBV5-1	many	TRBJ2-1	.	TGCGCCAGCAGCCTGCGTGGTGGGCGCTACAATGAGCAGTTCTTC	CASSLRGGRYNEQFF
TRBV28	.	TRBJ1-2	TRBD1	TGTGCCAGCAGACCGGGACAGGCCCTACCTGGGGATGGCTACACCTTC	CASRPGQALPGDGYTF
TRBV7-6	.	TRBJ2-3	.	TGTGCCAGCAGCTTAAAGGGACAAAGCACAGATACGCAGTATTTT	CASSLKGQSTDTQYF
TRBV28	.	TRBJ2-3	.	TGTGCCAGCAGTTTAGGGGGCGGGATCACAGATACGAAGTATTTT	CASSLGGGITDTKYF
TRBV7-9	.	TRBJ2-3	TRBD2	TGTGCCCACAGGACTAGCGGGGCAGATACGCAGTATTTT	CAHRTSGADTQYF
TRBV6-5	few	TRBJ2-6	.	TGTGCCAGCAGTTACTCCCGGCAGGGGAGCTCTGGGGCCAACGTCCTGACTTTC	CASSYSRQGSSGANVLTF
TRBV30	few	TRBJ2-4	.	TGTGCCTGGAGTCATCCCGCGGACAGTAAAAACATTCAGTACTTC	CAWSHPADSKNIQYF
TRBV2	.	TRBJ2-1	TRBD2	TGTGCCAGCAGTGACTCTCTAGCGGGGGAGACCGCCTCCTACAATGAGCAGTTCTTC	CASSDSLAGETASYNEQFF
TRBV10-3	few	TRBJ2-6	TRBD2	TGTGCCACCAGGGGCACTAGCGGGGGGGCTGGGGCCAACGTCCTGACTTTC	CATRGTSGGAGANVLTF
TRBV5-1	.	TRBJ2-5	.	TGCGCCAGCAGCTCCCCCTCCGGTGGAGAGACCCAGTACTTC	CASSSPSGGETQYF
TRBV3-1	.	TRBJ2-1	.	TGTGCCAGCAGCCTCGGGGATGGGGCCTACAATGAGCAGTTCTTC	CASSLGDGAYNEQFF
TRBV7-2	.	TRBJ2-7	TRBD2	TGTGCCAGCGTTCCGTGGGCGGGAGGAACCTACGAGCAGTACTTC	CASVPWAGGTYEQYF
TRBV20-1	few	TRBJ2-5	.	TGCAGTGCTAGAACCCGGGTGGAGACCCAGTACTTC	CSARTRVETQYF
TRBV27	few	TRBJ2-7	TRBD2	TGTGCCAGCAGGGTACAATCTACGGGAGGGCCCCTCTACGAGCAGTACTTC	CASRVQSTGGPLYEQYF
TRBV12-3/TRBV12-4	.	TRBJ2-1	.	TGTGCCAGCAGTTTCAAGTACTCCTACAATGAGCAGTTCTTC	CASSFKYSYNEQFF
TRBV7-2	.	TRBJ2-5	.	TGTGCCAGCAGCTTAGTGTCCCGACAGACCCAAGAGACCCAGTACTTC	CASSLVSRQTQETQYF
TRBV10-3	many	TRBJ2-6	TRBD1	TGTGCCATCAGTGGGGGACAGGGGCGCTCTGGGGCCAACGTCCTGACTTTC	CAISGGQGRSGANVLTF
TRBV12-3/TRBV12-4	many	TRBJ2-4	.	TGTGCCAGCAGGGACAGCTTGTTAGCCAAAAACATTCAGTACTTC	CASRDSLLAKNIQYF
TRBV5-1	many	TRBJ2-1	TRBD1	TGCGCCAGCAGCGCAGGACAGGGCACCTACAATGAGCAGTTCTTC	CASSAGQGTYNEQFF
TRBV29-1	many	TRBJ2-7	TRBD2	TGCAGCGCCGTACTAGCGGGGCTGGAGTACGAGCAGTACTTC	CSAVLAGLEYEQYF
TRBV7-2	.	TRBJ1-1	TRBD1	TGTGCCAGCAGCCCCTGGACAGGGAGCACTGAAGCTTTCTTT	CASSPWTGSTEAFF
TRBV6-2/TRBV6-3	few	TRBJ2-2	.	TGTGCCAGCTACCTTCGAGGGTATGGCACCGGGGAGCTGTTTTTT	CASYLRGYGTGELFF
TRBV12-3/TRBV12-4	many	TRBJ2-1	.	TGTGCCAGCAGTGCATTGACGGTGTACAATGAGCAGTTCTTC	CASSALTVYNEQFF
TRBV9	.	TRBJ2-5	TRBD2	TGTGCCAGCAGCGATACACTAGCGGGAGAGGAAGAGACCCAGTACTTC	CASSDTLAGEEETQYF
TRBV11-2	.	TRBJ2-1	.	TGTGCCAGCAGCTCTTCGGGACCCGGGAATGAGCAGTTCTTC	CASSSSGPGNEQFF
TRBV20-1	few	TRBJ2-1	TRBD2	TGCAGTGCTAGAGGGGGACTAGCGGGAGGACCTGGGGAGTACAATGAGCAGTTCTTC	CSARGGLAGGPGEYNEQFF
TRBV5-1	few	TRBJ2-7	.	TGCGCCAGCAGCTCCCGACTAGAGTCCGAGCAGTACTTC	CASSSRLESEQYF
TRBV28	.	TRBJ2-2	.	TGTGCCAGCCTGACCTGGACCGGGGAGCTGTTTTTT	CASLTWTGELFF
TRBV20-1	few	TRBJ2-3	TRBD2	TGCAGTGCCCATAGTGGCGGGAGGATAGATACGCAGTATTTT	CSAHSGGRIDTQYF
TRBV10-3	few	TRBJ1-1	.	TGTGCCATCAGTGAAGACTCCAACACATTGAACACTGAAGCTTTCTTT	CAISEDSNTLNTEAFF
TRBV6-1	many	TRBJ1-1	TRBD1	TGTGCCAGCGGCACAGGGGTCATGAACACTGAAGCTTTCTTT	CASGTGVMNTEAFF
TRBV5-6	.	TRBJ1-1	TRBD1	TGTGCCAGCAGCGCCAAACAGGGGTTGAACACTGAAGCTTTCTTT	CASSAKQGLNTEAFF
TRBV20-1	.	TRBJ2-1	.	TGCAGTGCTAGAGATCCGGCGGGGCACTCCTACAATGAGCAGTTCTTC	CSARDPAGHSYNEQFF
TRBV3-1	few	TRBJ2-5	TRBD2	TGTGCCAGCAGCCAAGAATGGCTAGCGGGAGGTGGTGAGACCCAGTACTTC	CASSQEWLAGGGETQYF
TRBV21-1	few	TRBJ1-6	.	TGTGCCAGCAGCAGAGAGACAGGGGTTGGTTCACCCCTCCACTTT	CASSRETGVGSPLHF
TRBV12-3/TRBV12-4	.	TRBJ2-1	TRBD1	TGTGCCAGCACCCCGGGACAGGGGTTTAACAATGAGCAGTTCTTC	CASTPGQGFNNEQFF
TRBV20-1	.	TRBJ2-7	TRBD1	TGCAGTGCTAGATGGCTGGCAGGGGGCTCCTACGAGCAGTACTTC	CSARWLAGGSYEQYF
TRBV6-2/TRBV6-3	.	TRBJ2-1	TRBD2	TGTGCCAGCACCTTCTCCGGGACTAGCGTTGGCACTGAGCAGTTCTTC	CASTFSGTSVGTEQFF